This entry is about one T cell receptor (beta chain). The target of this receptor is not known. Base-call qualities are not available, and no considerably larger clone is one nucleotide away. Peripheral blood CD8+ and CD4+ T cells from healthy donors, Susac syndrome patients and multiple sclerosis patients were profiled by high-throughput TCR beta sequencing. The Susac syndrome patients fulfilled recently defined diagnostic criteria for either definite or probable disease. CD8+ TEMRA cells were enriched by FACS, while bulk CD8+ and CD4+ T cells were purified by magnetic negative isolation. Blood was collected in EDTA tubes and processed within 24 hours, with PBMCs isolated through density gradient centrifugation. PBMCs destined for TCR sequencing were cryopreserved in liquid nitrogen and later thawed in a 37 °C water bath. Purity of sorted or isolated CD4+, CD8+ and CD8+ TEMRA cells was at least 90%.

RNA was extracted with the RNeasy kit and about 0.5 to 1 ug was reverse transcribed using random hexamers. TCR beta CDR3 regions were amplified with the immunoSEQ multiplex PCR assay covering 54 Vbeta and 13 Jbeta segments. To correct PCR amplification bias, a synthetic template baseline was used for both primer optimization and computational correction. The study's processing was this. Reads were assigned to V, D and J genes according to IMGT and analyzed in immunoSEQ Analyzer, with only productive sequences retained. Clonality was calculated as one minus the Shannon entropy normalized by log2 of the number of productive unique sequences. For each patient and control, public and private clones were evaluated among the 100 most prevalent clones. Susac-specific clones were defined as absent from healthy and MS cohorts, over a thousand published viral clones and other ImmuneACCESS disease sequences. The public reads were run again by TCRdb, first through fastp at Q25 and then through MiXCR, and only productive beta chains were kept. CDR3 protein duplicates are merged, each entry listing the most common genes and DNA. V and J calls and clone size were set by TCRdb, not the authors. Recorded for this sample are 170,000 or so distinct CDR3 sequences; roughly 94% of them occurred a single time. The ten top clones hold around 0.1% of the sample.

The sample comes from a study of CD8 T cells in Susac syndrome (dated by TCRdb to about 2019). Background for the entire study: Of the Susac syndrome patients who were sequenced, eight or nine were in clinical remission while 5 or 6 had clinically active disease. At the time of blood withdrawal, Susac syndrome patients were either therapy-naive, taking corticosteroids (with some also receiving IVIg), or on IVIg alone. Repertoire sequencing was used to test whether CD8+ T cell activation and differentiation in Susac syndrome was antigen driven.

The study at large found these results: In patients with Susac syndrome, the CD4+ T cell repertoire showed no detectable clonal expansion. The number of individuals in the TCR sequencing and HLA analysis was acknowledged as relatively small.

This receptor was identified in a human donor with Susac syndrome. Sequences were obtained from CD4+ T cells from PBMCs.

The base sequence is TGTGCCAGCAGCTTAATGGGACAGGGAACGGATGAGCAGTTCTTC. Its translation is CASSLMGQGTDEQFF. The sequence is built from TRBV7-2 and TRBJ2-1, and 9 bases in between align with TRBD1. Trimmed from V: 2 bases; trimmed from J: 8 bases; junction bases lacking a gene match: 7. The germline V gene supplies CDR1 SGHTA and CDR2 FQGNSA. From its cysteine to its phenylalanine, the CDR3 spans 15 amino acids. The kept DNA is CDR3 alone, 45 bases in frame from the first base.